This record covers a single T cell receptor (beta chain). The data were taken from a study of T cell clones after liver transplantation. This CDR3 is built from 13 residues. CDR1 and CDR2 (germline): GTSNPN, SVGIG (reference sequence). Deletions cut 4 bases from V and 0 bases from J, with 10 bases between. Assay: immunoSEQ multiplex PCR; the TCRdb copy retains only in-frame clones and omits some. Seen here are 95,000 to 110,000 clones, about 81% observed once, and the top ten hold approximately 3%. The sample here was CD4+ T cells from blood, taken approximately 50 months after liver transplant. The V and J genes are TRBV30 and TRBJ2-7, with TRBD2 as a possible D gene (6 bases). This TCR derives from a human patient who received a liver transplant. T cells may partly derive from the graft donor. The CDR3 region has the DNA TGTGCCTGGACCGGAGGGAGCTCCTACGAGCAGTACTTC. This translates into CAWTGGSSYEQYF. The full variable domain, its missing parts supplied by reference TRBV30 and TRBJ2-7, is SQTIHQWPATLVQPVGSPLSLECTVEGTSNPNLYWYRQAAGRGLQLLFYSVGIGQISSEVPQNLSASRPQDRQFILSSKKLLLSDSGFYLCAWTGGSSYEQYFGPGTRLTVT.